A selection of T cell receptor beta chains follows, all from one sample in a study of shared clonotypes between healthy human individuals. The data were produced by immunoSEQ multiplex PCR, yet TCRdb's version contains in-frame clones alone and is incomplete. The repertoire has about 2.1 million clones, around 93% of them found once; the top ten carry under 2%. The sequenced sample was naive CD8+ T cells from PBMCs. Receptors originate from a man between 18 and 35 years old in good health. Some clones in this sample may be carry-over from other donors' samples. Both conserved end residues are part of each CDR3. The D gene is left open where the match is weak. Clone size is not always given. Where it is, it says once, few, many or a class for expanded clones.

>-|TRBJ2-7|TRBV2|-
TGTGCCAGCAGAGGGTACCACGAGCAGTACTTC
CASRGYHEQYF
>-|TRBJ2-1|TRBV5-6|-
TGTGCCAGCAGCTTATTACGGGACTACAATGAGCAGTTCTTC
CASSLLRDYNEQFF
>-|TRBJ2-6|TRBV28|-
TGTGCCAGCGCCGGCTCCGGGGCCAACGTCCTGACTTTC
CASAGSGANVLTF
>-|TRBJ1-1|TRBV28|TRBD1
TGTGCCAGCAGTTTAGGAGGGGGCGGCACTGAAGCTTTCTTT
CASSLGGGGTEAFF
>-|TRBJ2-1|TRBV5-1|-
TGCGCCAGCAGCGCCCCGACAGGAAGCTCCTACAATGAGCAGTTCTTC
CASSAPTGSSYNEQFF
>-|TRBJ2-3|TRBV28|TRBD2
TGTGCCAGCAGTTTTGGTTTGGCTAGCGGCGAGGGCACAGATACGCAGTATTTT
CASSFGLASGEGTDTQYF
>-|TRBJ2-1|TRBV7-8|-
TGTGCCAGCAGCCTACTAGCCGCCAAGCCCTACAATGAGCAGTTCTTC
CASSLLAAKPYNEQFF
>-|TRBJ2-1|TRBV29-1|TRBD2
TGCAGCGTTGAAACGCCGGGAGGGGACAATGAGCAGTTCTTC
CSVETPGGDNEQFF
>once|TRBJ2-1|TRBV27|-
TGTGCCAGCAGCCGAGACAACAGGGGCCTACTAGCGGCCTCCTACAATGAGCAGTTCTTC
CASSRDNRGLLAASYNEQFF
>-|TRBJ2-7|TRBV10-2|-
TGCGCCAGCAGTGAGTCGGGGGGACAGACCTACGAGCAGTACTTC
CASSESGGQTYEQYF
>-|TRBJ1-5|TRBV4-3|-
TGCGCCAGCAGCCAAGACAGGGCGGGCAATCAGCCCCAGCATTTT
CASSQDRAGNQPQHF
>-|TRBJ2-1|TRBV6-5|TRBD2
TGTGCCAGCAGGGGACTAGCGGGAGCAAACAATGAGCAGTTCTTC
CASRGLAGANNEQFF
>-|TRBJ1-5|TRBV27|TRBD1
TGTGCCAGCACAAGGACAGGGTCCGGTCAGCCCCAGCATTTT
CASTRTGSGQPQHF
>-|TRBJ1-1|TRBV5-1|-
TGCGCCAGCAGCATGAACAGGGTCGGGAACACTGAAGCTTTCTTT
CASSMNRVGNTEAFF
>-|TRBJ2-5|TRBV29-1|TRBD1
TGCAGCGCCCGGACAGGGTTAAGAGAGACCCAGTACTTC
CSARTGLRETQYF
>-|TRBJ1-3|TRBV14|-
TGTGCCAGCAGCCAAGATGAGGAAGGGGAAGGAAACACCATATATTTT
CASSQDEEGEGNTIYF
>-|TRBJ2-7|TRBV5-6|-
TGTGCCAGCAGTCCGGAGGGTTCCTCCTACGAGCAGTACTTC
CASSPEGSSYEQYF
>-|TRBJ2-7|TRBV19|-
TGTGCCAGTACATTCTCTCACCCCCTGGAGCAGTACTTC
CASTFSHPLEQYF
>-|TRBJ2-5|TRBV7-9|-
TGTGCCAGCAGCTTAACGAGGACCCAAGAGACCCAGTACTTC
CASSLTRTQETQYF
>-|TRBJ1-2|TRBV25-1|-
TGTGCCAGCAGTGAGAGCATCGGCGGCTACACCTTC
CASSESIGGYTF
>-|TRBJ2-7|TRBV9|TRBD2
TGTGCCAGCAGCCCCCGTGGAGCGGGAGCCTACGAGCAGTACTTC
CASSPRGAGAYEQYF
>-|TRBJ1-2|TRBV4-1|-
TGCGCCAGCAGCCTAGGCGGCCAGGGTGGTGCCTATGGCTACACCTTC
CASSLGGQGGAYGYTF
>-|TRBJ2-3|TRBV5-1|-
TGCGCCAGCAGCTATAACACAGATACGCAGTATTTT
CASSYNTDTQYF
>-|TRBJ2-2|TRBV6-5|-
TGTGCCAGCAGTTACACCCTTGGGGCCGGGGAGCTGTTTTTT
CASSYTLGAGELFF
>-|TRBJ2-7|TRBV15|-
TGTGCCACCAGCAGAGATCGAGGGGCTGCCTACGAGCAGTACTTC
CATSRDRGAAYEQYF
>-|TRBJ2-1|TRBV5-6|-
TGTGCCAGCAGCTGGGTTCGGGACAACGGAAATGAGCAGTTCTTC
CASSWVRDNGNEQFF
>-|TRBJ2-7|TRBV28|TRBD2
TGTGCCAGCAGTTTAGGGAGGGGCGAGCAGTACTTC
CASSLGRGEQYF
>-|TRBJ2-1|TRBV13|TRBD1
TGTGCCAGCAGCTCGGACAGGGGGCAGAGTGAGCAGTTCTTC
CASSSDRGQSEQFF
>-|TRBJ2-7|TRBV27|-
TGTGCCAGCAGTTTCCCCCCAGTTTACCGTGACAAGATGACCGGGACTGGGTACTACGAGCAGTACTTC
CASSFPPVYRDKMTGTGYYEQYF
>-|TRBJ2-1|TRBV28|-
TGTGCCAGCAGTCTATTAGGCGGACAATACAATGAGCAGTTCTTC
CASSLLGGQYNEQFF
>few|TRBJ1-1|TRBV29-1|-
TGCAGCGTTGGGGCCAACACTGAAGCTTTCTTT
CSVGANTEAFF
>-|TRBJ2-7|TRBV29-1|-
TGCAGCGTTGAGTCTGGGGCCGAGCAGTACTTC
CSVESGAEQYF
>-|TRBJ2-7|TRBV18|TRBD1
TGTGCCAGCTCCACCCGGGACAGATCTTCCTACGAGCAGTACTTC
CASSTRDRSSYEQYF
>-|TRBJ2-1|TRBV6-1|TRBD2
TGTGCCAGCAGTGACTTAGCGGGAGTGTGGAATGAGCAGTTCTTC
CASSDLAGVWNEQFF
>-|TRBJ2-7|TRBV27|TRBD1
TGTGCCAGCACCCCATCGGGGACAGGGTCCTACGAGCAGTACTTC
CASTPSGTGSYEQYF
>-|TRBJ2-1|TRBV7-6|TRBD1
TGTGCCAGCAGCCCAAGGCCGGGACAGGGCTACAATGAGCAGTTCTTC
CASSPRPGQGYNEQFF
>-|TRBJ1-1|TRBV2|-
TGTGCCAGCAGGGTACCACGGGGGAGGACTGAAGCTTTCTTT
CASRVPRGRTEAFF
>-|TRBJ2-1|TRBV28|TRBD2
TGTGCCAGCAAAACCGGGACTAGCGGGAGGGCTTATGTCAATGAGCAGTTCTTC
CASKTGTSGRAYVNEQFF
>few|TRBJ1-5|TRBV10-3|-
TGTGCCATCAGTGAGCGACAGGAGCCTAATCAGCCCCAGCATTTT
CAISERQEPNQPQHF
>-|TRBJ2-2|TRBV9|-
TGTGCCAGCAGCGTCTGGAACGCTGGGACCGGGGAGCTGTTTTTT
CASSVWNAGTGELFF
>-|TRBJ1-2|TRBV28|-
TGTGCCAGCATCTCCCCCCCAGGGTGGCTGACGGGTGGCTACACCTTC
CASISPPGWLTGGYTF
>-|TRBJ2-3|TRBV7-9|TRBD2
TGTGCCAGCAGCGGGCCTAGCGGCGCAGATACGCAGTATTTT
CASSGPSGADTQYF
>-|TRBJ1-2|TRBV11-1|TRBD1
TGTGCCAGCAGCTCCCGGGACAGACTTTTCGCTGGCTACACCTTC
CASSSRDRLFAGYTF
>once|TRBJ2-2|TRBV6-6|TRBD1
TGTGCCAGCAGTTACGGGACAGGGGAGGCCGGGGAGCTGTTTTTT
CASSYGTGEAGELFF
>-|TRBJ2-7|TRBV28|-
TGTGCCAGCAGTTTCCCAAGGTACGAGCAGTACTTC
CASSFPRYEQYF
>-|TRBJ1-5|TRBV4-2|-
TGTGCCAGCAGCCTAGAACTCGGCCCCGAGCCCCAGCATTTT
CASSLELGPEPQHF
>-|TRBJ2-6|TRBV9|-
TGTGCCAGTCAAGGGTCCGGGGCCAACGTCCTGACTTTC
CASQGSGANVLTF
>-|TRBJ1-4|TRBV7-8|-
TGTGCCAGCAGCCCACTTTGGACAACTAATGAAAAACTGTTTTTT
CASSPLWTTNEKLFF
>-|TRBJ2-3|TRBV2|-
TGTGCCAGCACGTGGAATACGCAGTATTTT
CASTWNTQYF
>-|TRBJ1-3|TRBV18|TRBD1
TGTGCCAGCTCAGGGGACAGTATCTCTGGAAACACCATATATTTT
CASSGDSISGNTIYF
>-|TRBJ2-7|TRBV9|TRBD2
TGTGCCAGCAGCGAGGGACTAGCGGAGACCTACGAGCAGTACTTC
CASSEGLAETYEQYF